The 25 T cell receptor beta chains presented below share a single source sample, sequenced in a study of blood T cell repertoires in COVID-19. Assay used: immunoSEQ multiplex PCR; TCRdb lists only in-frame clones, some missing. This sample has about 58,000 clones, with about 90% found just once. Material for sequencing was peripheral blood. These receptors originate from a man in his sixties with acute or convalescent COVID-19.

The chain is built from TRBV6-6 and TRBJ1-4; possibly TRBD1 for D (6 bases). V was clipped by 8 bases and J by 1 base, with 11 bases between them. Germline V gives CDR1 MNHNY, CDR2 SVGAGI (reference sequence). The CDR3 totals 14 residues. The CDR3 here is CASRRQETNEKLFF. DNA of the CDR3: TGTGCCAGCCGACGACAGGAAACTAATGAAAAACTGTTTTTT.

The rearrangement joins TRBV28 to TRBJ1-5; TRBD1 matches 8 bases. Germline lookup yields CDR1 MDHEN and CDR2 SYDVKM. V was pared by 6 bases and J by 2 bases, with 6 bases of the junction left unmatched. This CDR3 has 15 residues. The CDR3, as DNA: TGTGCCAGCAGACCACCGGGACAGGGCAATCAGCCCCAGCATTTT. Protein: CASRPPGQGNQPQHF.

V and J are TRBV7-2 and TRBJ1-1; maybe TRBD1 (5 bases). This CDR3 has 14 amino acids. V lost 7 bases and J 3 bases, leaving 15 bases between the germline ends. Germline V gene sequence: CDR1 SGHTA, CDR2 FQGNSA. CDR3 protein: CASKGALGHTEAFF. CDR3 coding DNA: TGTGCCAGCAAAGGGGCTCTGGGGCACACTGAAGCTTTCTTT.

The chain has TRBV29-1 and TRBJ2-2; 12 bases align to TRBD2. The germline V gene encodes CDR1 SQVTM and CDR2 ANQGSEA. V was pared by 6 bases and J by 7 bases, with 6 bases of the junction left unmatched. This CDR3 contains 14 residues. The CDR3, as DNA: TGCAGCGTATGGACTAGCGGGACGGGCGGGGAGCTGTTTTTT. It encodes CSVWTSGTGGELFF.

The gene calls are TRBV3-1 (or the pseudogene TRBV3-2) and TRBJ2-7; 9 nucleotides agree with TRBD2. The V gene end was trimmed by 4 bases and the J gene end by 3 bases; junction bases not matched to a gene: 7. Germline loops: CDR1 LGHDT, CDR2 YNNKEL (reference sequence). The CDR3 extends over 15 amino acids. CDR3 in amino acids: CASSPWLRGGYEQYF. In DNA, the CDR3 is TGTGCCAGCAGCCCATGGTTGCGGGGGGGCTACGAGCAGTACTTC.

The rearrangement links TRBV9 to TRBJ2-1; TRBD2 agrees at 7 bases. V lost 4 bases, J lost 0 bases, and 13 bases stayed unmatched. CDR3 length equals 18 residues. Germline V lookup: CDR1 SGDLS, CDR2 YYNGEE. DNA of the CDR3: TGTGCCAGCAGCCACCGTCAAGGCGGGAGTGGCTCCTACAATGAGCAGTTCTTC. This sequence encodes CASSHRQGGSGSYNEQFF.

This sequence joins TRBV5-4 and TRBJ1-4, with D perhaps matching TRBD1 (6 bases). CDR3 size: 16 residues. Germline CDR1 and CDR2: SGHNT and YYREEE (reference sequence). V was trimmed by 0 bases and J by 10 bases, leaving 19 bases between them. The CDR3 DNA reads as TGTGCCAGCAGCTTGGCCGGACAGCCTATGGACGCAAAACTGTTTTTT. This codes for CASSLAGQPMDAKLFF.

V and J are TRBV19 and TRBJ2-3; TRBD1 aligns across 11 bases. Germline CDR1 and CDR2: LNHDA and SQIVND (reference sequence). Germline trimming cut 4 bases from V and 0 bases from J; bases unmatched to any gene: 15. CDR3 length: 20 residues. CDR3 nucleotides: TGTGCCAGTAGTAGTGGGACAGGGGGGGATTTACTCTCTAGCACAGATACGCAGTATTTT. Its translation is CASSSGTGGDLLSSTDTQYF.

DNA for the CDR3: TGCAGTGCTATCGAGGGGGGGGTCCTCCACTTT. It encodes CSAIEGGVLHF. The chain joins TRBV20-1 to TRBJ1-6, with a possible D match to TRBD1 (6 bases). The CDR3 is made up of 11 amino acids. V lost 4 bases, J lost 15 bases, and 13 bases lay in between. Germline V gives CDR1 DFQATT, CDR2 SNEGSKA (reference sequence).

This chain connects TRBV14 to TRBJ2-3; weak D call: TRBD1 (8 bases). Germline V gives CDR1 SGHDN, CDR2 FVKESK. The CDR3 runs to 15 residues. Trimming pared 3 bases from V and 4 bases from J, leaving 14 bases between. The DNA of the CDR3 is TGTGCCAGCAGCCAGCTCACAGGGGGGGCAGATACGCAGTATTTT. Its protein is CASSQLTGGADTQYF. Full variable domain (outside the CDR3, taken from reference TRBV14 and TRBJ2-3): EAGVTQFPSHSVIEKGQTVTLRCDPISGHDNLYWYRRVMGKEIKFLLHFVKESKQDESGMPNNRFLAERTGGTYSTLKVQPAELEDSGVYFCASSQLTGGADTQYFGPGTRLTVL.

This chain joins TRBV19 and TRBJ2-1; perhaps TRBD2 as D (5 bases). The ends were cut back, 6 bases at V and 0 bases at J, with 12 bases in the middle. The CDR3 length is 15 residues. Germline V lookup: CDR1 LNHDA, CDR2 SQIVND (reference sequence). CDR3 loop: CASSTSDYSYNEQFF. CDR3 DNA sequence: TGTGCCAGTAGCACCTCAGACTACTCCTACAATGAGCAGTTCTTC. Based on the CDR3 plus reference TRBV19 and TRBJ2-1, the full variable domain is DGGITQSPKYLFRKEGQNVTLSCEQNLNHDAMYWYRQDPGQGLRLIYYSQIVNDFQKGDIAEGYSVSREKKESFPLTVTSAQKNPTAFYLCASSTSDYSYNEQFFGPGTRLTVL.

The genes are TRBV6-5 and TRBJ1-2; 10 bases fit TRBD1. There are 13 residues in the CDR3. Germline V gives CDR1 MNHEY, CDR2 SVGAGI. V was clipped by 6 bases and J by 9 bases; unmatched bases: 7. The CDR3 here is CASSVGQGESYTF. CDR3 coding DNA: TGTGCCAGCAGCGTAGGACAGGGGGAAAGCTACACCTTC.

This chain joins TRBV19 and TRBJ1-3; the D is unclear. Germline assignment: CDR1 LNHDA and CDR2 SQIVND (reference sequence). V dropped 7 bases and J dropped 0 bases, with 10 bases sitting between them. This CDR3 comprises 14 residues. The CDR3 sequence is CASKAGYSGNTIYF. In DNA, the CDR3 is TGTGCCAGTAAGGCAGGATACTCTGGAAACACCATATATTTT.

This chain uses TRBV11-2 with TRBJ1-1; D remains unclear. Trimming took 2 bases from V and 6 from J, leaving 10 bases between them. The germline CDR1 and CDR2 sequences are SGHAT and FQNNGV. The CDR3 has 13 residues. The CDR3 spells CASSLSLQAEAFF. The CDR3 region has the DNA TGTGCCAGCAGCTTATCTCTTCAGGCTGAAGCTTTCTTT. The full variable domain, completed using reference TRBV11-2 and TRBJ1-1, is EAGVAQSPRYKIIEKRQSVAFWCNPISGHATLYWYQQILGQGPKLLIQFQNNGVVDDSQLPKDRFSAERLKGVDSTLKIQPAKLEDSAVYLCASSLSLQAEAFFGQGTRLTVV.

This clone was found once. The chain recombines TRBV9 with TRBJ2-3, with 10 positions matching TRBD1. The CDR3 covers 17 residues. CDR1 SGDLS and CDR2 YYNGEE come from the germline V gene. V lost 4 bases to trimming and J lost 3 bases; unmatched junction nucleotides: 11. In nucleotides, the CDR3 is TGTGCCAGCAGCACCCGACAGGGGGCTGGGGGTACAGATACGCAGTATTTT. It specifies CASSTRQGAGGTDTQYF.

This rearrangement joins TRBV28 to TRBJ1-2; D may be TRBD1 (6 bases). Germline CDR1 MDHEN, CDR2 SYDVKM. The CDR3 extends over 15 amino acids. V shed 5 bases and J shed 2 bases, with 15 bases lying between them. The CDR3 DNA follows: TGTGCCAGCAGTCCAACAGGGACAACGAACTATGGCTACACCTTC. It codes for CASSPTGTTNYGYTF.

This chain joins TRBV7-2 and TRBJ2-3, with a weak D call TRBD2 (6 bases). This CDR3 has 17 amino acids. The germline gives CDR1 SGHTA, CDR2 FQGNSA. V was trimmed by 5 bases and J by 2 bases, leaving 20 bases between them. CDR3 residues: CASSPQDGLRLTDTQYF. CDR3 nucleotides: TGTGCCAGCAGCCCTCAAGACGGACTAAGGCTCACAGATACGCAGTATTTT. Based on the CDR3 plus reference TRBV7-2 and TRBJ2-3, the full variable domain is GAGVSQSPSNKVTEKGKDVELRCDPISGHTALYWYRQSLGQGLEFLIYFQGNSAPDKSGLPSDRFSAERTGGSVSTLTIQRTQQEDSAVYLCASSPQDGLRLTDTQYFGPGTRLTVL.

This clone appeared a single time. The chain is built from TRBV5-4 and TRBJ2-7, with 13 bases aligning to TRBD2. J gave up 2 bases and V 4 bases, and 3 bases lay outside the gene matches. Germline V gene sequence: CDR1 SGHNT, CDR2 YYREEE (reference sequence). There are 15 residues in the CDR3. The CDR3 here is CASSQGTSGTYEQYF. The CDR3 nucleotides are TGTGCCAGCAGCCAGGGGACTAGCGGGACCTACGAGCAGTACTTC. The full variable domain, rest sourced from reference TRBV5-4 and TRBJ2-7, is ETGVTQSPTHLIKTRGQQVTLRCSSQSGHNTVSWYQQALGQGPQFIFQYYREEENGRGNFPPRFSGLQFPNYSSELNVNALELDDSALYLCASSQGTSGTYEQYFGPGTRLTVT.

This clone was seen a single time. Other DNA sequences in this sample translate to the same CDR3. The J gene is TRBJ2-3, the V gene TRBV29-1, with TRBD2 as a possible D gene (5 bases). CDR3 length equals 14 residues. Per germline, CDR1 SQVTM and CDR2 ANQGSEA. Between the trimmed V and J ends, which lost 2 bases and 0 bases, there was a span of 9 bases. Here the CDR3 DNA reads TGCAGCGTTGAAACCAGCGGTAGCACAGATACGCAGTATTTT. The encoded protein is CSVETSGSTDTQYF.

This sequence joins TRBV6-5 and TRBJ2-7; 10 bases agree with TRBD2. V gave up 6 bases and J gave up 3 bases; unmatched junction bases: 2. The CDR3 has 13 amino acids. Germline V gene lookup returns CDR1 MNHEY and CDR2 SVGAGI. In DNA form, the CDR3 reads TGTGCCAGCAGCGAGCGGGAGGGCTACGAGCAGTACTTC. This sequence encodes CASSEREGYEQYF.

V and J are TRBV4-2 and TRBJ2-7, with TRBD2 matching over 7 bases. J gave up 0 bases and V 2 bases, and 10 bases lay outside the gene matches. The germline V gene encodes CDR1 LGHNA and CDR2 YNFKEQ. CDR3 length equals 17 residues. CDR3 amino acids: CASSQWGVRESSYEQYF. The CDR3 nucleotides are TGTGCCAGCAGCCAATGGGGTGTGCGGGAGAGCTCCTACGAGCAGTACTTC.

This chain joins TRBV24-1 and TRBJ2-3; 8 bases align to TRBD1. This CDR3 contains 16 residues. V shed 4 bases, J shed 0 bases, and the junction held 5 bases outside the gene matches. The germline V gene encodes CDR1 KGHDR and CDR2 SFDVKD. DNA of the CDR3: TGTGCCACCAGTGAACAAGGACAGGGAAGCACAGATACGCAGTATTTT. Translated, it gives CATSEQGQGSTDTQYF.

V and J are TRBV19 and TRBJ2-5, with 8 bases matching TRBD2. The germline CDR1 and CDR2 sequences are LNHDA and SQIVND (reference sequence). Unmatched junction bases numbered 5, after V lost 10 bases and J lost 1 base. The length of the CDR3 is 13 residues. The CDR3 DNA sequence: TGTGCCACCCGGACTAGCAGCCAAGAGACCCAGTACTTC. As protein: CATRTSSQETQYF.

The V and J genes are TRBV12-5 and TRBJ1-6; tentative D call: TRBD1 (5 bases). There are 15 residues in the CDR3. Germline CDR1 LGHNT, CDR2 FRNRAP. V was trimmed by 1 base and J by 5 bases, leaving 9 bases between them. The CDR3 DNA reads TGTGCTAGTGGTTTGGGGACACCAGATAATTCACCCCTCCACTTT. Protein product: CASGLGTPDNSPLHF.

The chain couples TRBV6-5 to TRBJ2-1, with TRBD2 as a possible D gene (7 bases). With 6 bases removed from V and 4 bases from J, the gap between germline ends came to 16 bases. CDR3 length equals 15 residues. The germline gives CDR1 MNHEY, CDR2 SVGAGI. CDR3 amino acids: CASRAWRGLYNEQFF. The CDR3 nucleotides are TGTGCCAGCAGGGCTTGGCGGGGGCTATACAATGAGCAGTTCTTC.